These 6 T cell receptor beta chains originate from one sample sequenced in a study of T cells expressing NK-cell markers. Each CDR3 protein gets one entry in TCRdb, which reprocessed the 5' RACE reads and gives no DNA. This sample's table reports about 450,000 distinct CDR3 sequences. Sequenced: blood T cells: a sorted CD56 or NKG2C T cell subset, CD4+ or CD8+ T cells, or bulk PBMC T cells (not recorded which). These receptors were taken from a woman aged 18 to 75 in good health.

This chain's CDR3 is CASRAEGTGNRDTQYF. The chain carries TRBV12-3 or TRBV12-4 and TRBJ2-3; TCRdb outputs TRBD1, but without DNA this stays unchecked. This CDR3 is built from 16 residues.

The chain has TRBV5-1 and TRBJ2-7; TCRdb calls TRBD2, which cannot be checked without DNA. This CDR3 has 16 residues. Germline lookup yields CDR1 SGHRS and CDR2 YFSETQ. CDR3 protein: CASSLSPGLGDYEQYF.

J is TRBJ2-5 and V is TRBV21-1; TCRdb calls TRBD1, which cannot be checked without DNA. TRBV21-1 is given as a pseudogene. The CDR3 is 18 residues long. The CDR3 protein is CASSPKSQGKEFQETQYF.

CDR3: CASSSPSVYEQYF. The rearrangement links TRBV7-2 to TRBJ2-7. Germline V lookup: CDR1 SGHTA, CDR2 FQGNSA. The CDR3 contains 13 residues.

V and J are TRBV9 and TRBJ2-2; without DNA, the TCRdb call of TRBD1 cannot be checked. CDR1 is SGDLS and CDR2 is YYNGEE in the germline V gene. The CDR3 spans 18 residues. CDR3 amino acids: CASSVRARTGLNTGELFF. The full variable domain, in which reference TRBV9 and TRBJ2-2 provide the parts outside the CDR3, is DSGVTQTPKHLITATGQRVTLRCSPRSGDLSVYWYQQSLDQGLQFLIQYYNGEERAKGNILERFSAQQFPDLHSELNLSSLELGDSALYFCASSVRARTGLNTGELFFGEGSRLTVL.

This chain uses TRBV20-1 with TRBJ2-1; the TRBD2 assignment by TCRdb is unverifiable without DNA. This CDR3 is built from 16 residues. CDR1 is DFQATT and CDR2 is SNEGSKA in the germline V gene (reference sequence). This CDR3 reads CSATGTSGSRGNEQFF.